These 3 T cell receptor beta chains came from one sample sequenced in a study of cytomegalovirus exposure and HLA in healthy donors (dated by TCRdb to about 2017). The library relied on the immunoSEQ multiplex PCR assay. For the multiplex PCR, a mixture combining 60 forward primers for TCR Vbeta segments and 13 reverse primers for TCR Jbeta segments was used. TCRdb retrieved this table from immuneACCESS and kept in-frame rearrangements only. Not all clones are present; in checked studies, unresolved V genes account for under half, and no reason is known for the remainder. Within this sample are around 150,000 clones, with over 60% of them counted one time only. The ten top clones hold 3% of the sample. The source material was PBMCs. The receptors shown here come from a woman aged 25 to 45 in good health and CMV-seropositive.

V and J are TRBV28 and TRBJ1-4; no reliable D call. Trimming cost V 3 bases and J 7 bases, with 6 bases left between them. The V gene's germline CDR1 is MDHEN and CDR2 SYDVKM. This CDR3 region has 12 residues. CDR3: CASSLASEKLFF. The CDR3 region has the DNA TGTGCCAGCAGTTTGGCTAGTGAAAAACTGTTTTTT. Together with reference TRBV28 and TRBJ1-4, the CDR3 gives the full variable domain: DVKVTQSSRYLVKRTGEKVFLECVQDMDHENMFWYRQDPGLGLRLIYFSYDVKMKEKGDIPEGYSVSREKKERFSLILESASTNQTSMYLCASSLASEKLFFGSGTQLSVL.

In this sample, this clone turned up a few times. The CDR3 coding sequence is TGTGCCAGCAGCTTACTCCTAGCGGGAACCTACGAGCAGTACTTC. Translation: CASSLLLAGTYEQYF. The chain is built from TRBV7-2 and TRBJ2-7, with 9 positions matching TRBD2. V gave up 2 bases and J gave up 2 bases; unmatched junction bases: 4. Germline V gene data show CDR1 as SGHTA and CDR2 as FQGNSA. The CDR3 loop spans 15 amino acids.

The rearrangement joins TRBV28 to TRBJ1-1; 7 positions match TRBD1. Germline V gives CDR1 MDHEN, CDR2 SYDVKM. The CDR3 spans 14 residues. The V gene end was trimmed by 6 bases and the J gene end by 3 bases; junction bases not matched to a gene: 7. The CDR3 bases are TGTGCCAGCAGCTCCCAGGGGGGCGACACTGAAGCTTTCTTT. Protein sequence: CASSSQGGDTEAFF.